The clone carrying this TCR beta chain has a count of ten or more. What it recognizes is unknown. The V gene lost 4 bases and the J gene lost 1 base, with 23 bases spanning the gap. The CDR3 is 18 residues long. Germline V lookup: CDR1 SGHRS, CDR2 YFSETQ. The entry originates in a study of T-cell reconstitution after alpha-beta-depleted transplantation in children. Notes on the study in general: T-cell counts and diversity at one year post-transplant came mainly from newly produced T cells. Expanded graft clones, several hundred of them, were reportedly the source of alpha-beta T cells about two months after transplant. After transplant, high TCRbeta diversity at day 60 in some patients arose from surviving recipient T cells and thymic progenitors.

The TCRbeta library was prepared with unique molecular identifiers. TCRdb recomputed calls from the PCR reads with MiXCR, one row per CDR3 protein. The table has approximately 200,000 distinct CDR3 sequences, 5% to 7.5% seen once; the top ten hold around 4.1%. The chain uses TRBV5-1 and TRBJ1-1; D remains ambiguous. The clonotype originates from a girl under three years old with combined immunodeficiency, due to receive a stem cell transplant. Sequencing was performed on PBMCs, taken before TCRalphabeta/CD19-depleted stem cell transplant. The CDR3 loop reads CASSGSIVIDVANTEAFF. CDR3 DNA: TGCGCCAGCAGCGGTAGCATCGTGATCGATGTTGCGAACACTGAAGCTTTCTTT.